Listed here are 24 T cell receptor beta chains from one sample, sequenced in a study of shared clonotypes between healthy human individuals. Assay: immunoSEQ multiplex PCR; the TCRdb copy retains only in-frame clones and omits some. The profile shows around 980,000 clones, around three quarters of them singletons. The sample consisted of memory CD4+ T cells from PBMCs. Stated subset: CD45RA-negative fraction. These receptors originate from a man younger than 35 in good health. Some clones in this sample may be carry-over from other donors' samples.

Concerning this clone itself: The sample contains more than one DNA sequence encoding this CDR3. The J gene is TRBJ2-3, the V gene TRBV20-1; D remains ambiguous. The germline V gene encodes CDR1 DFQATT and CDR2 SNEGSKA (reference sequence). The CDR3 contains 11 residues. Trimming removed 7 bases at V and 1 base at J, with 6 bases between. As DNA, the CDR3 is TGCAGTGGAGGAGGCACAGATACGCAGTATTTT. Its translation is CSGGGTDTQYF.

CDR3 sequence: CASSSGLARTQYF. The CDR3, as DNA: TGTGCCAGCAGCTCCGGACTAGCGCGTACGCAGTATTTT. This chain uses TRBV6-6 with TRBJ2-3, with 9 nucleotides matching TRBD2. Germline V gene sequence: CDR1 MNHNY, CDR2 SVGAGI (reference sequence). CDR3 length: 13 residues. J gave up 8 bases and V 6 bases, and 6 bases lay outside the gene matches.

This clone showed up just once. V is TRBV6-6 and J is TRBJ2-1; D may be TRBD1 (5 bases). Per the germline V gene, CDR1 is MNHNY and CDR2 is SVGAGI (reference sequence). This CDR3 has 15 amino acids. Trimming took 5 bases from V and 0 from J, leaving 11 bases between them. CDR3 sequence: CASSRQTPSYNEQFF. The CDR3 bases are TGTGCCAGCAGTAGACAGACCCCCTCCTACAATGAGCAGTTCTTC.

The rearrangement links TRBV28 to TRBJ1-1; 7 bases are shared with TRBD1. The V segment lost 8 bases and the J segment 3 bases; nucleotides outside the gene matches: 3. The germline V gene encodes CDR1 MDHEN and CDR2 SYDVKM. This CDR3 region has 12 residues. CDR3 sequence: CASATGDTEAFF. The CDR3 region has the DNA TGTGCCAGCGCTACAGGGGACACTGAAGCTTTCTTT.

The V call is TRBV10-3, the J call TRBJ1-2; D is undetermined. CDR3 length equals 15 residues. Germline CDR1 ENHRY, CDR2 SYGVKD. The ends were cut back, 1 base at V and 0 bases at J, with 9 bases in the middle. CDR3 nucleotides: TGTGCCATCAGTGAGTTTTCAGGAGCTAACTATGGCTACACCTTC. Protein product: CAISEFSGANYGYTF.

The chain recombines TRBV2 with TRBJ2-1; the match to TRBD2 covers 8 bases. The germline V gene has CDR1 SNHLY and CDR2 FYNNEI. The V gene end was trimmed by 1 base and the J gene end by 9 bases; junction bases not matched to a gene: 8. The CDR3 extends over 15 amino acids. The CDR3 DNA sequence: TGTGCCAGCAGTGAAGGGCGCGGGAGGATCAGTGAGCAGTTCTTC. This codes for CASSEGRGRISEQFF.

The gene calls are TRBV28 and TRBJ1-1; D may be TRBD1 (5 bases). Germline CDR1 and CDR2: MDHEN and SYDVKM. V lost 11 bases and J lost 11, with 18 bases in between. CDR3 length equals 11 residues. CDR3 coding DNA: TGTGCCGCGACGCGGGGACCCGGGGCTTTCTTT. It specifies CAATRGPGAFF.

The rearrangement uses TRBV5-1 and TRBJ2-7, with D tentatively TRBD1 (6 bases). Germline V gives CDR1 SGHRS, CDR2 YFSETQ. V lost 3 bases and J lost 2, with 12 bases in between. This CDR3 spans 14 amino acids. The DNA for the CDR3 is TGCGCCAGCAGCTCGGGACAACCTACCTACGAGCAGTACTTC. As protein: CASSSGQPTYEQYF.

The chain employs TRBV28 and TRBJ2-1, with 9 bases lining up with TRBD2. The CDR3 has 17 amino acids. Per the germline V gene, CDR1 is MDHEN and CDR2 is SYDVKM. Losses at the gene ends were 7 bases for V and 8 bases for J; bases not matched to a gene: 18. The CDR3, as DNA: TGTGCCAGCACCCCCCCGGGGCTGAGCGGGAGGACCCATGAGCAGTTCTTC. Its translation: CASTPPGLSGRTHEQFF.

The chain recombines TRBV7-9 with TRBJ2-5; perhaps TRBD1 as D (7 bases). This CDR3 spans 16 amino acids. V was cut by 3 bases and J by 1 base, with 15 bases left in between. CDR1 and CDR2 (germline): SEHNR, FQNEAQ (reference sequence). This CDR3 reads CASSFGAGQIQETQYF. The CDR3, as DNA: TGTGCCAGCAGCTTTGGTGCGGGACAGATCCAAGAGACCCAGTACTTC.

Details on this clone: Germline and junction disagree at one end, which may indicate a read error. The chain carries TRBV7-2 and TRBJ1-4, with D maybe TRBD1 (6 bases). Germline assignment: CDR1 SGHTA and CDR2 FQGNSA. The CDR3 spans 17 residues. CDR3: CASSVASNRAANEKLFF. The CDR3 DNA follows: TGTGCCAGCAGCGTAGCCTCCAACAGGGCAGCTAATGAAAAACTGTTTTTT.

The genes are TRBV5-1 and TRBJ2-5; 7 nucleotides match TRBD1. Trimming at V came to 4 bases and at J to 2 bases, leaving 5 bases not matched to a gene. The CDR3 runs to 14 residues. Germline lookup yields CDR1 SGHRS and CDR2 YFSETQ. CDR3 DNA sequence: TGCGCCAGCAGCACAACAGGGGCTCAAGAGACCCAGTACTTC. It encodes CASSTTGAQETQYF.

The chain is built from TRBV14 and TRBJ2-5; D uncertain. The CDR3 loop spans 13 amino acids. CDR1 is SGHDN, CDR2 FVKESK, per germline. The V gene lost 10 bases and the J gene lost 4 bases, with 16 bases spanning the gap. The CDR3 sequence: CATKRSGSETQYF. CDR3 sequence (DNA): TGTGCCACCAAACGGAGTGGGTCAGAGACCCAGTACTTC.

The chain links TRBV15 to TRBJ1-1; D remains unclear. CDR1 is LNHNV, CDR2 YYDKDF, per germline (reference sequence). This CDR3 spans 13 amino acids. V gave up 5 bases and J gave up 4 bases, with 11 bases separating them. The CDR3 DNA is TGTGCCACCAGCGAAAACGTGGGCACTGAAGCTTTCTTT. Translated, it gives CATSENVGTEAFF. The full variable domain, in which reference TRBV15 and TRBJ1-1 provide the parts outside the CDR3, is DAMVIQNPRYQVTQFGKPVTLSCSQTLNHNVMYWYQQKSSQAPKLLFHYYDKDFNNEADTPDNFQSRRPNTSFCFLDIRSPGLGDTAMYLCATSENVGTEAFFGQGTRLTVV.

The CDR3: CASSQLGLAGRGDYNEQFF. The CDR3 bases are TGCGCCAGCAGCCAATTAGGACTAGCGGGGAGGGGGGACTACAATGAGCAGTTCTTC. The chain has TRBV4-1 and TRBJ2-1, with 12 bases that match TRBD2. CDR1 and CDR2 (germline): MGHRA, YSYEKL. The trim removed 2 bases at V and 3 bases at J, leaving 11 bases unmatched. CDR3 length equals 19 residues.

CDR3 coding DNA: TGTGCCAGCAGTAAGGCAGATACGCAGTATTTT. It codes for CASSKADTQYF. The chain has TRBV6-5 and TRBJ2-3; D is uncertain. The CDR3 contains 11 residues. Germline-derived CDR1 and CDR2 are MNHEY and SVGAGI. Trimming shortened V by 5 bases and J by 4 bases, and 4 bases separated the two germline ends.

The V and J genes are TRBV2 and TRBJ1-6, with 7 bases fitting TRBD1. The CDR3 extends over 15 amino acids. The V segment lost 4 bases and the J segment 10 bases; nucleotides outside the gene matches: 10. Germline loops: CDR1 SNHLY, CDR2 FYNNEI. CDR3 in DNA: TGTGCCAGCAGTGGGGACAGAGCTTCTGGATCACCCCTCCACTTT. Its translation is CASSGDRASGSPLHF.

This chain links TRBV9 with TRBJ2-5, with TRBD2 as a possible D gene (6 bases). CDR1 SGDLS and CDR2 YYNGEE come from the germline V gene. This CDR3 contains 16 residues. V was pared by 0 bases and J by 6 bases, with 18 bases between. The CDR3 reads CASSVGPGSRGKTQYF. For the CDR3, the DNA is TGTGCCAGCAGCGTAGGACCAGGGAGCCGGGGGAAGACCCAGTACTTC.

V usage is TRBV14 and J usage is TRBJ2-7; 9 bases are a match to TRBD1. From germline, CDR1 is SGHDN and CDR2 FVKESK. CDR3 length equals 15 residues. Germline trimming cut 3 bases from V and 6 bases from J; bases unmatched to any gene: 9. CDR3 nucleotide sequence: TGTGCCAGCAGCCAGCTGGGACAGGGAATCCGCGAGCAGTACTTC. Amino acid sequence: CASSQLGQGIREQYF.

The chain recombines TRBV5-1 with TRBJ2-5; D remains unclear. CDR3 length equals 15 residues. V was clipped by 0 bases and J by 0 bases, with 9 bases between them. Per the germline V gene, CDR1 is SGHRS and CDR2 is YFSETQ. The CDR3 region has the DNA TGCGCCAGCAGCTTGGGTGTACAGAACCAAGAGACCCAGTACTTC. Its protein product is CASSLGVQNQETQYF.

The genes are TRBV2 and TRBJ1-2; D is ambiguous. With 2 bases removed from V and 2 bases from J, the gap between germline ends came to 12 bases. Germline V CDR1 and CDR2: SNHLY, FYNNEI. CDR3 length equals 15 residues. In DNA form, the CDR3 reads TGTGCCAGCAGTGAACAGCCTCGGGCCAACTATGGCTACACCTTC. Translation gives CASSEQPRANYGYTF.

This rearrangement joins TRBV30 to TRBJ2-1; no clear D. Per germline, CDR1 GTSNPN and CDR2 SVGIG (reference sequence). Trimming stripped 5 bases from V and 2 bases from J, with 4 bases between. The CDR3 is 11 residues long. The CDR3: CAWGAYNEQFF. CDR3 sequence (DNA): TGTGCCTGGGGGGCCTACAATGAGCAGTTCTTC. Full variable domain (missing parts from reference TRBV30 and TRBJ2-1): SQTIHQWPATLVQPVGSPLSLECTVEGTSNPNLYWYRQAAGRGLQLLFYSVGIGQISSEVPQNLSASRPQDRQFILSSKKLLLSDSGFYLCAWGAYNEQFFGPGTRLTVL.

The rearrangement uses TRBV6-1 and TRBJ2-7, with 9 bases matching TRBD2. The J segment lost 2 bases and the V segment lost 3 bases, leaving 5 bases of the junction unmatched. The CDR3 has 15 residues. The germline V gene has CDR1 MNHNS and CDR2 SASEGT. The CDR3 region is CASSERREGAYEQYF. The DNA for the CDR3 is TGTGCCAGCAGTGAGAGGCGGGAGGGGGCCTACGAGCAGTACTTC.

This chain connects TRBV11-3 to TRBJ2-1; TRBD2 aligns across 10 bases. Trimming removed 5 bases from V and 9 bases from J; junction bases left unmatched: 13. Germline CDR1 reads SGHNT; CDR2 reads YENEEA. CDR3 length: 16 residues. The DNA of the CDR3 is TGTGCCAGCAGCCCCCAAGGGACTAGCGAAGTAATTGAGCAGTTCTTC. Encoded protein: CASSPQGTSEVIEQFF.